This T cell receptor beta chain was identified in a study of blood T cell repertoires in COVID-19 (dated by TCRdb to the early 2020s). Concerning the study at large: Collaborator samples came from the United States, Italy and Spain and covered acute and convalescent phases of COVID-19. The samples were drawn from two sources: the first 160 participants of the ongoing ImmuneRACE study, and 950 to 1,500 subjects contributed by 6 global collaborators. Deeply sampled blood TCRbeta repertoires from subjects exposed to, actively infected with, or recovered from COVID-19 were included in the dataset. The material from the prospective study consisted of cDNA or gDNA derived from T cells, B-cell-depleted T cells, or PBMCs. Sample metadata almost always included a de-identified subject ID, COVID-19 status, age in years and sex. A freely available public database, intended as a resource for researchers studying the immune response to SARS-CoV-2, is where the repertoires were released. HLA class I and class II types, where available, came from metadata supplied by the sample provider rather than from assay-based typing. What the research found in general, with its limitations: The amount of clinical and demographic metadata varied by source and participant and was provided uncurated.

Collaborating institutions collected whole blood in K2EDTA tubes following their own protocols. For TCRbeta analysis, collaborator samples were shipped as frozen whole blood, as isolated PBMCs, or as DNA extracted from either sample type. As to this clone: No cognate antigen has been identified for it. No quality values exist for individual bases; no much larger clone is one base distant.

TCRbeta CDR3 regions were amplified from genomic DNA by means of the immunoSEQ Assay, a bias-controlled multiplex PCR. Concerning the study's data processing: The number of nucleated cells in each sample was estimated from the amplification of reference gene primers within the assay. To quantify the absolute abundance of each unique TCRbeta CDR3 rearrangement, sequence reads were collapsed and filtered. For each sample, productive Simpson clonality was calculated by taking the square root of Simpson's diversity index across productive rearrangements. Not all clones reach the TCRdb copy of this immuneACCESS table, which keeps in-frame sequences only. Checked studies attribute under half of the gap to unresolved V genes and leave the rest unexplained. V and J calls and clone size are as listed in that table; D and trimming were resolved from the DNA. The sample table records 200,000 to 250,000 clones; approximately 81% of these occur just once. The ten top clones hold 3% to 4% of the sample.

The CDR3, cysteine through phenylalanine, is 18 amino acids long. The read is trimmed to its CDR3 DNA, 54 bases read in frame from base 1. V is reduced by 4 bases and J by 3 bases, leaving a spacing of 20 bases between them. In the germline V gene, CDR1 corresponds to SGHRS and CDR2 to YFSETQ. The sequenced sample was peripheral blood. The V gene is TRBV5-1 and the J gene is TRBJ2-6, and the D gene may be TRBD2, 6 bases matching. The receptor was derived from an elderly woman with acute or convalescent COVID-19. The DNA sequence follows: TGCGCCAGCAGCACCATCCCGGCAGGAGGGCGTGGGGCCAACGTCCTGACTTTC. It codes for CASSTIPAGGRGANVLTF.